One sample yielded the 11 T cell receptor beta chains listed below, sequenced in a study of cytomegalovirus exposure and HLA in healthy donors. In the PCR, 60 Vbeta and 13 Jbeta primers were used. The data were produced by immunoSEQ multiplex PCR, yet TCRdb's version contains in-frame clones alone and is incomplete. Altogether about 160,000 clones are present, over 70% being singletons, with the ten largest covering approximately 1.2%. The sequenced material came from PBMCs. The source is a man aged 45-65 years in good health and CMV-seropositive.

As to this clone: The identical CDR3 is also encoded by other nucleotide sequences in the sample. The V call is TRBV28, the J call TRBJ1-6, with TRBD1 identical over 8 bases. V was pared by 1 base and J by 7 bases, with 3 bases of the junction left unmatched. Germline V gene data show CDR1 as MDHEN and CDR2 as SYDVKM. This CDR3 has 15 amino acids. In nucleotides, the CDR3 is TGTGCCAGCAGTTTATTCAGGGGGCAAAATTCACCCCTCCACTTT. Its translation is CASSLFRGQNSPLHF.

This clone is a singleton in its sample. The junction departs from the called germline gene at one end, perhaps through a read error. CDR3: CGSKSRGGREDHTQYF. The CDR3, as DNA: TGCGGCAGCAAGTCCCGAGGAGGGCGGGAGGATCATACCCAGTACTTC. The genes are TRBV23-1 and TRBJ2-5; 8 bases are shared with TRBD2. TRBV23-1 is annotated as an ORF whose role is uncertain. The CDR3 has 16 amino acids.

This clone showed up just a few times. The genes are TRBV7-8 and TRBJ2-3; a weak D match, TRBD2 (6 bases). Between the trimmed V and J ends, which lost 1 base and 2 bases, there was a span of 19 bases. The germline V gene encodes CDR1 SGHVS and CDR2 FQNEAQ. The CDR3 is 18 residues long. The CDR3 DNA follows: TGTGCCAGCAGCTTAGAAGATCCGGGACTTAGTTACACAGATACGCAGTATTTT. Translating gives CASSLEDPGLSYTDTQYF. Looking up the rest from reference TRBV7-8 and TRBJ2-3 gives the full variable domain: GAGVSQSPRYKVAKRGQDVALRCDPISGHVSLFWYQQALGQGPEFLTYFQNEAQLDKSGLPSDRFFAERPEGSVSTLKIQRTQQEDSAVYLCASSLEDPGLSYTDTQYFGPGTRLTVL.

This clone was counted a single time. The J gene is TRBJ2-7, the V gene TRBV4-1; 7 positions agree with TRBD2. CDR3 length equals 17 residues. V gave up 4 bases and J gave up 1 base; unmatched junction bases: 13. Germline V gene lookup returns CDR1 MGHRA and CDR2 YSYEKL. In nucleotides, the CDR3 is TGCGCCAGCAGCCTGATACTAGCGAGGCGAGCTTCCTACGAGCAGTACTTC. Translated: CASSLILARRASYEQYF.

The rearrangement uses TRBV29-1 and TRBJ2-2; possible D gene TRBD2, 6 bases. V was cut by 4 bases and J by 5 bases, with 17 bases left in between. Looked up from germline, CDR1 is SQVTM and CDR2 is ANQGSEA. The CDR3 extends over 15 amino acids. CDR3 loop: CSVGKGTGGTGELFF. The CDR3 DNA is TGCAGCGTTGGGAAGGGGACCGGAGGGACCGGGGAGCTGTTTTTT.

The chain couples TRBV10-3 to TRBJ2-5, with 8 bases aligning to TRBD2. The germline CDR1 and CDR2 sequences are ENHRY and SYGVKD. V lost 0 bases and J lost 5; bases outside the gene matches: 8. The CDR3 runs to 16 residues. The CDR3 nucleotides read TGTGCCATCAGTGAGTCAGGTAGCGGGGTCGGGGAGACCCAGTACTTC. It specifies CAISESGSGVGETQYF.

The rearrangement uses TRBV11-2 and TRBJ1-2; D remains unclear. The V gene's germline CDR1 is SGHAT and CDR2 FQNNGV. CDR3 size: 14 residues. Trimming took off 2 bases at V and 1 base at J, with 8 bases between the two ends. The CDR3 protein is CASSLSYSNYGYTF. CDR3 sequence (DNA): TGTGCCAGCAGCTTAAGTTACAGTAACTATGGCTACACCTTC.

This chain uses TRBV27 with TRBJ2-5; 9 bases align to TRBD1. The length of the CDR3 is 14 residues. Germline V gene lookup returns CDR1 MNHEY and CDR2 SMNVEV (reference sequence). V was clipped by 5 bases and J by 5 bases; unmatched bases: 6. In DNA, the CDR3 is TGTGCCAGCAGTAGGCCGGGACAGGGCGAGACCCAGTACTTC. It translates to CASSRPGQGETQYF.

The gene calls are TRBV9 and TRBJ1-2, with D perhaps matching TRBD1 (5 bases). The CDR3 is 13 amino acids. Germline CDR1 reads SGDLS; CDR2 reads YYNGEE. V lost 0 bases and J lost 8, with 11 bases in between. CDR3 DNA: TGTGCCAGCAGCGTAGGGGGGGATCTAGGCTACACCTTC. Its protein product is CASSVGGDLGYTF.

This clone was detected only once. This chain links TRBV11-3 with TRBJ2-3; D may be TRBD2 (5 bases). Trimming pared 1 base from V and 3 bases from J, leaving 5 bases between. Germline CDR1 SGHNT, CDR2 YENEEA. The CDR3 consists of 13 residues. The CDR3 bases are TGTGCCAGCAGCTTAGGGACTACAGATACGCAGTATTTT. Its protein is CASSLGTTDTQYF.

This clone was seen a few times. This rearrangement joins TRBV25-1 to TRBJ2-7; D is uncertain. V lost 2 bases, J lost 7 bases, and 6 bases lay in between. Germline V CDR1 and CDR2: MGHDK, SYGVNS. The CDR3 length is 11 residues. CDR3 sequence: CASSEESEQYF. Written as DNA, the CDR3 is TGTGCCAGCAGTGAAGAGAGTGAGCAGTACTTC.